The rows below give T cell receptor beta chains drawn from one sample of a study of control samples from healthy donors and cancer patients. Profiled with immunoSEQ multiplex PCR; TCRdb holds only in-frame clones, not every one. The sample holds 70,000 to 80,000 clones, around 86% seen once. Input material: PBMCs. These receptors came from a woman between 50 and 59 years old with colorectal cancer. Both conserved end residues are part of each CDR3. D genes are given only for firm matches. Size is omitted from some rows. Given values are once, few, many or a class for expanded clones.

clone_size: NA
j_call: TRBJ1-5
v_call: TRBV28
d_call: NA
cdr3_aa: CASSLPRGVANQPQHF
cdr3_nt: TGTGCCAGCAGTCTCCCGAGGGGGGTCGCGAATCAGCCCCAGCATTTT

clone_size: NA
j_call: TRBJ1-1
v_call: TRBV20-1
d_call: NA
cdr3_aa: CSALSYTEAFF
cdr3_nt: TGCAGTGCCCTATCCTACACTGAAGCTTTCTTT

clone_size: few
j_call: TRBJ2-2
v_call: TRBV7-9
d_call: NA
cdr3_aa: CASSTTGNTGELFF
cdr3_nt: TGTGCCAGCAGCACGACAGGGAACACCGGGGAGCTGTTTTTT

clone_size: NA
j_call: TRBJ2-6
v_call: TRBV15
d_call: NA
cdr3_aa: CATSWGGRGSGANVLTF
cdr3_nt: TGTGCCACCAGCTGGGGTGGGAGGGGGTCTGGGGCCAACGTCCTGACTTTC

clone_size: NA
j_call: TRBJ2-5
v_call: TRBV3-1/TRBV3-2
d_call: TRBD1
cdr3_aa: CASSPGTAETQYF
cdr3_nt: TGTGCCAGCAGCCCCGGGACAGCAGAGACCCAGTACTTC

clone_size: NA
j_call: TRBJ2-1
v_call: TRBV12-3/TRBV12-4
d_call: NA
cdr3_aa: CASRPNFDEQFF
cdr3_nt: TGTGCCAGCAGACCAAATTTCGATGAGCAGTTCTTC

clone_size: few
j_call: TRBJ2-1
v_call: TRBV5-5
d_call: TRBD1
cdr3_aa: CASSPGRGQGDNEQFF
cdr3_nt: TGTGCCAGCAGCCCAGGTCGGGGACAGGGGGACAATGAGCAGTTCTTC

clone_size: NA
j_call: TRBJ2-3
v_call: TRBV11-3
d_call: NA
cdr3_aa: CASSPRGGAGTDTQYF
cdr3_nt: TGTGCCAGCAGCCCCCGAGGGGGGGCTGGCACAGATACGCAGTATTTT

clone_size: NA
j_call: TRBJ2-2
v_call: TRBV19
d_call: TRBD1
cdr3_aa: CASSSGTGNTGELFF
cdr3_nt: TGTGCCAGTAGTTCCGGGACAGGGAACACCGGGGAGCTGTTTTTT

clone_size: NA
j_call: TRBJ1-4
v_call: TRBV7-3
d_call: NA
cdr3_aa: CASSPTSGEKLFF
cdr3_nt: TGTGCCAGCAGCCCCACCTCTGGAGAAAAACTGTTTTTT

clone_size: NA
j_call: TRBJ2-4
v_call: TRBV4-1
d_call: NA
cdr3_aa: CASSHSRAGGQNIQYF
cdr3_nt: TGCGCCAGCAGCCATTCCCGGGCGGGTGGACAAAACATTCAGTACTTC

clone_size: NA
j_call: TRBJ1-1
v_call: TRBV29-1
d_call: NA
cdr3_aa: CSVVDGTEAFF
cdr3_nt: TGCAGCGTTGTTGATGGGACTGAAGCTTTCTTT

clone_size: NA
j_call: TRBJ1-5
v_call: TRBV5-5
d_call: NA
cdr3_aa: CASSLVGGDSNQPQHF
cdr3_nt: TGTGCCAGCAGCTTGGTCGGGGGGGATAGCAATCAGCCCCAGCATTTT

clone_size: NA
j_call: TRBJ2-6
v_call: TRBV4-3
d_call: NA
cdr3_aa: CASSQDSGIGANVLTF
cdr3_nt: TGCGCCAGCAGCCAAGATTCCGGGATTGGGGCCAACGTCCTGACTTTC

clone_size: NA
j_call: TRBJ1-2
v_call: TRBV28
d_call: NA
cdr3_aa: CASSQARGYVNYGYTF
cdr3_nt: TGTGCCAGCAGCCAGGCTCGTGGATACGTTAACTATGGCTACACCTTC

clone_size: NA
j_call: TRBJ2-1
v_call: TRBV18
d_call: TRBD1
cdr3_aa: CASSPYSGQGDEQFF
cdr3_nt: TGTGCCAGCTCACCGTATAGTGGACAGGGTGATGAGCAGTTCTTC

clone_size: NA
j_call: TRBJ1-1
v_call: TRBV7-8
d_call: NA
cdr3_aa: CASSCSRGDTEAFF
cdr3_nt: TGTGCCAGCAGCTGTAGTAGAGGGGACACTGAAGCTTTCTTT

clone_size: NA
j_call: TRBJ2-5
v_call: TRBV7-9
d_call: NA
cdr3_aa: CASSLAWQGGTQYF
cdr3_nt: TGTGCCAGCAGCTTAGCGTGGCAGGGAGGGACCCAGTACTTC

clone_size: NA
j_call: TRBJ1-1
v_call: TRBV27
d_call: TRBD1
cdr3_aa: CASTKRTGWKTEAFF
cdr3_nt: TGTGCCAGCACTAAAAGGACAGGGTGGAAAACTGAAGCTTTCTTT

clone_size: NA
j_call: TRBJ1-2
v_call: TRBV28
d_call: NA
cdr3_aa: CASRTQWQGRGYTF
cdr3_nt: TGTGCCAGCAGGACCCAGTGGCAGGGACGTGGCTACACCTTC

clone_size: few
j_call: TRBJ2-6
v_call: TRBV28
d_call: NA
cdr3_aa: CASRPRRGMRSGANVLTF
cdr3_nt: TGTGCCAGCAGACCACGACGGGGGATGAGGTCCGGGGCCAACGTCCTGACTTTC

clone_size: NA
j_call: TRBJ2-1
v_call: TRBV9
d_call: TRBD2
cdr3_aa: CASSPGGVGSNNEQFF
cdr3_nt: TGTGCCAGCAGCCCTGGGGGGGTTGGTAGTAACAATGAGCAGTTCTTC

clone_size: NA
j_call: TRBJ2-1
v_call: TRBV7-9
d_call: NA
cdr3_aa: CASSSPQGTSLISYNEQFF
cdr3_nt: TGTGCCAGCAGCTCGCCCCAAGGAACTAGCCTAATCTCCTACAATGAGCAGTTCTTC

clone_size: once
j_call: TRBJ1-5
v_call: TRBV20-1
d_call: NA
cdr3_aa: CSASVSMFSNQPQHF
cdr3_nt: TGCAGTGCTAGTGTCTCGATGTTTAGCAATCAGCCCCAGCATTTT

clone_size: NA
j_call: TRBJ2-5
v_call: TRBV6-6
d_call: NA
cdr3_aa: CASRREKETQYF
cdr3_nt: TGTGCCAGCAGGCGAGAGAAAGAGACCCAGTACTTC

clone_size: NA
j_call: TRBJ1-1
v_call: TRBV2
d_call: NA
cdr3_aa: CASSLGGASTEAFF
cdr3_nt: TGTGCCAGCAGCCTTGGGGGGGCCTCCACTGAAGCTTTCTTT

clone_size: few
j_call: TRBJ2-2
v_call: TRBV7-8
d_call: TRBD1
cdr3_aa: CASTQGGQGRVELFF
cdr3_nt: TGTGCCAGCACCCAGGGGGGACAGGGGCGCGTGGAGCTGTTTTTT

clone_size: NA
j_call: TRBJ2-3
v_call: TRBV2
d_call: NA
cdr3_aa: CASRGRDSITDTQYF
cdr3_nt: TGTGCCAGCAGGGGCCGGGACTCAATCACAGATACGCAGTATTTT

clone_size: NA
j_call: TRBJ1-3
v_call: TRBV5-6
d_call: NA
cdr3_aa: CASSFTSEYSGNTIYF
cdr3_nt: TGTGCCAGCAGCTTTACGTCCGAATACTCTGGAAACACCATATATTTT

clone_size: NA
j_call: TRBJ2-3
v_call: TRBV7-3
d_call: TRBD2
cdr3_aa: CASSFGGGTDTQYF
cdr3_nt: TGTGCCAGCAGCTTCGGGGGGGGCACAGATACGCAGTATTTT

clone_size: NA
j_call: TRBJ1-2
v_call: TRBV5-8
d_call: NA
cdr3_aa: CASSLIRGYGYTF
cdr3_nt: TGTGCCAGCAGCTTGATTCGGGGCTATGGCTACACCTTC

clone_size: once
j_call: TRBJ2-3
v_call: TRBV19
d_call: TRBD1
cdr3_aa: CASSIGGQGRPDTQYF
cdr3_nt: TGTGCCAGTAGTATAGGGGGACAGGGGAGGCCAGATACGCAGTATTTT

clone_size: once
j_call: TRBJ1-2
v_call: TRBV19
d_call: NA
cdr3_aa: CASSISNTNYGYTF
cdr3_nt: TGTGCCAGTAGTATATCGAACACGAACTATGGCTACACCTTC

clone_size: NA
j_call: TRBJ1-4
v_call: TRBV7-2
d_call: NA
cdr3_aa: CASSLDLLGSEKLFF
cdr3_nt: TGTGCCAGCAGCTTAGATCTTCTGGGTTCTGAAAAACTGTTTTTT

clone_size: NA
j_call: TRBJ1-5
v_call: TRBV28
d_call: NA
cdr3_aa: CASSLSLRSGDQPQHF
cdr3_nt: TGTGCCAGCAGTTTAAGTCTGCGTTCTGGGGATCAGCCCCAGCATTTT

clone_size: NA
j_call: TRBJ1-1
v_call: TRBV2
d_call: NA
cdr3_aa: CASSPQAIANTEAFF
cdr3_nt: TGTGCCAGCAGTCCCCAGGCGATTGCGAACACTGAAGCTTTCTTT

clone_size: few
j_call: TRBJ2-3
v_call: TRBV6-5
d_call: NA
cdr3_aa: CASSYARSTDTQYF
cdr3_nt: TGTGCCAGCAGTTACGCAAGAAGCACAGATACGCAGTATTTT

clone_size: NA
j_call: TRBJ2-1
v_call: TRBV10-3
d_call: TRBD2
cdr3_aa: CAIRRGVSYNEQFF
cdr3_nt: TGTGCCATCAGGCGGGGGGTTTCCTACAATGAGCAGTTCTTC

clone_size: NA
j_call: TRBJ1-4
v_call: TRBV2
d_call: TRBD1
cdr3_aa: CASSEQGDREKLFF
cdr3_nt: TGTGCCAGCAGTGAGCAGGGGGACCGTGAAAAACTGTTTTTT

clone_size: NA
j_call: TRBJ1-1
v_call: TRBV2
d_call: NA
cdr3_aa: CASSALGTSDTEAFF
cdr3_nt: TGTGCCAGCAGTGCCCTCGGGACATCCGACACTGAAGCTTTCTTT

clone_size: many
j_call: TRBJ1-2
v_call: TRBV7-9
d_call: NA
cdr3_aa: CASSLPGRGSNYGYTF
cdr3_nt: TGTGCCAGCAGCTTACCGGGCCGGGGCAGTAACTATGGCTACACCTTC

clone_size: NA
j_call: TRBJ2-4
v_call: TRBV10-1
d_call: TRBD2
cdr3_aa: CASSESSGGLAKNIQYF
cdr3_nt: TGCGCCAGCAGTGAGTCGAGCGGGGGGCTAGCCAAAAACATTCAGTACTTC

clone_size: NA
j_call: TRBJ2-3
v_call: TRBV6-5
d_call: NA
cdr3_aa: CASRVGGTSVSQYF
cdr3_nt: TGTGCCAGCAGGGTAGGGGGGACTTCAGTTTCGCAGTATTTT

clone_size: NA
j_call: TRBJ2-4
v_call: TRBV7-3
d_call: TRBD1
cdr3_aa: CASSLWTGENIQYF
cdr3_nt: TGTGCCAGCAGCTTATGGACAGGCGAAAACATTCAGTACTTC

clone_size: NA
j_call: TRBJ2-1
v_call: TRBV28
d_call: NA
cdr3_aa: CASSLLQQNEQFF
cdr3_nt: TGTGCCAGCAGTTTACTACAGCAAAATGAGCAGTTCTTC

clone_size: NA
j_call: TRBJ1-1
v_call: TRBV9
d_call: NA
cdr3_aa: CASSVEGLKNTEAFF
cdr3_nt: TGTGCCAGCAGCGTAGAGGGATTAAAGAACACTGAAGCTTTCTTT

clone_size: few
j_call: TRBJ2-1
v_call: TRBV6-1
d_call: NA
cdr3_aa: CASSEILGRGYNEQFF
cdr3_nt: TGTGCCAGCAGTGAAATCCTGGGCAGGGGTTACAATGAGCAGTTCTTC

clone_size: NA
j_call: TRBJ2-3
v_call: TRBV19
d_call: TRBD2
cdr3_aa: CATRDYTDTQYF
cdr3_nt: TGTGCCACTAGGGACTACACAGATACGCAGTATTTT

clone_size: NA
j_call: TRBJ2-5
v_call: TRBV29-1
d_call: NA
cdr3_aa: CSASGEETQYF
cdr3_nt: TGCAGCGCCTCAGGGGAAGAGACCCAGTACTTC

clone_size: NA
j_call: TRBJ1-5
v_call: TRBV9
d_call: TRBD1
cdr3_aa: CASSVGQGDQPQHF
cdr3_nt: TGTGCCAGCAGCGTGGGACAGGGGGATCAGCCCCAGCATTTT

clone_size: NA
j_call: TRBJ1-2
v_call: TRBV28
d_call: TRBD1
cdr3_aa: CASSPRTGEAGYTF
cdr3_nt: TGTGCCAGCAGCCCCCGGACAGGGGAGGCTGGCTACACCTTC

clone_size: NA
j_call: TRBJ1-2
v_call: TRBV12-3/TRBV12-4
d_call: NA
cdr3_aa: CASSLGSFYGYTF
cdr3_nt: TGTGCCAGCAGTTTAGGCAGCTTCTATGGCTACACCTTC

clone_size: NA
j_call: TRBJ1-2
v_call: TRBV2
d_call: TRBD1
cdr3_aa: CASSRTGTNYGYTF
cdr3_nt: TGTGCCAGCAGCCGGACAGGTACTAACTATGGCTACACCTTC

clone_size: NA
j_call: TRBJ2-5
v_call: TRBV3-1/TRBV3-2
d_call: TRBD2
cdr3_aa: CASSQEGAGDSETQYF
cdr3_nt: TGTGCCAGCAGCCAAGAAGGAGCGGGGGACTCTGAGACCCAGTACTTC